Reported below is one T cell receptor beta chain. The antigen is undetermined. The data were taken from a study of graft-versus-host responses after intestinal transplantation. For the study at large: Following induction with anti-thymocyte globulin, all recipients were given tacrolimus and steroids for about 3 years.

The germline gives CDR1 LGHNA, CDR2 YSLEER. Between the trimmed V and J ends, which lost 9 bases and 1 base, there was a span of 14 bases. The CDR3 runs to 14 residues. The assay was immunoSEQ multiplex PCR, and TCRdb's table has in-frame clones only and misses some. The sample records about 41,000 clones, around 96% being singletons. The receptor's source is a human donor who was the organ donor for an intestinal transplant. V is TRBV4-3 and J is TRBJ2-3; the D is unclear. The sample here was unstimulated CD8+ T cells sorted from spleen or lymph node cells, taken before transplant. The CDR3 coding sequence is TGCGCCAGTTCACCAGGTTACGGCACAGATACGCAGTATTTT. As protein: CASSPGYGTDTQYF.